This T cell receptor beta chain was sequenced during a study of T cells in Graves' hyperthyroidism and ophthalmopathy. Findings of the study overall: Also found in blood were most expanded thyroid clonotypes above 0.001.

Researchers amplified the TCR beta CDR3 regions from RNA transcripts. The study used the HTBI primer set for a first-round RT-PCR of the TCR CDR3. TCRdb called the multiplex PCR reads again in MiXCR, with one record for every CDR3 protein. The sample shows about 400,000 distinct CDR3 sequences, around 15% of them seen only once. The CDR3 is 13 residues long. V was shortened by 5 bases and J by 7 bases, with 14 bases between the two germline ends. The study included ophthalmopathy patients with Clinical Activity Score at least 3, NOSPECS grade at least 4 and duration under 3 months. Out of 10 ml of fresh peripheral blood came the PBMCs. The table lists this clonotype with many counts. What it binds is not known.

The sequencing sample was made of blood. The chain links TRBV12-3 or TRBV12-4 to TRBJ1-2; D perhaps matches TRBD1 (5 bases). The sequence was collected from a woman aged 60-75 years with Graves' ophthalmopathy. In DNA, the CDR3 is TGTGCCAGCAGTCCTTTTGGGGGGTCTGGCTACACCTTC. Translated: CASSPFGGSGYTF.